This T cell receptor (beta chain) was found in a study of cytomegalovirus exposure and HLA in healthy donors. About this clone: Its matching antigen is unknown.

The PCR made use of 60 Vbeta and 13 Jbeta primers. Repertoires were generated with immunoSEQ multiplex PCR, while TCRdb's copy carries only in-frame clones and drops some. The sample contains roughly 90,000 clones, roughly four fifths of which appear only once. Per the germline V gene, CDR1 is LNHDA and CDR2 is SQIVND (reference sequence). The CDR3 covers 13 residues. After removal of 6 bases from V and 6 bases from J, the junction contained 7 bases not matched to a gene. Study results and caveats: Productive status was seen about 87% or about 30% of the time for most TCR beta V segments in an earlier analysis. Some V segments could not be told apart, so they were left out, TRBV6-2 and TRBV6-3 among them. Later on, an analysis tied around 17,000 TCR beta sequences to HLA alleles at 0.05 false discovery rate.

The chain combines TRBV19 with TRBJ1-1; 7 nucleotides line up with TRBD1. Source material: PBMCs. This TCR derives from a woman aged 40-49 years in good health and CMV-seropositive. The CDR3 protein is CASRQGVAAEAFF. For the CDR3, the DNA is TGTGCCAGTAGGCAGGGGGTCGCGGCTGAAGCTTTCTTT.